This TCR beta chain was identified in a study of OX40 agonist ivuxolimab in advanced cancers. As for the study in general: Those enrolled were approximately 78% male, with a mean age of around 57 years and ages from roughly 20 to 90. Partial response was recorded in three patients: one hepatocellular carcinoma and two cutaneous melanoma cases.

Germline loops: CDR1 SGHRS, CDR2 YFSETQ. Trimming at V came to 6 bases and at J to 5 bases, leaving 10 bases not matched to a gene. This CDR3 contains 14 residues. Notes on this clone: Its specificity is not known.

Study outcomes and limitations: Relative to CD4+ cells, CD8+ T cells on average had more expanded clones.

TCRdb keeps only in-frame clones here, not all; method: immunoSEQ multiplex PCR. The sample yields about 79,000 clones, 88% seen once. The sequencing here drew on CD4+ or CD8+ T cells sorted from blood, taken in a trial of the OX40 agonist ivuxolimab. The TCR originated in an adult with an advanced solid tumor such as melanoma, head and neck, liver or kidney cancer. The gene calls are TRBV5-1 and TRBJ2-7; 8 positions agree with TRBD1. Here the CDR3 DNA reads TGCGCCAGCAACGCGGGACAGGTGTTCGACGAGCAGTACTTC. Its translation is CASNAGQVFDEQYF.